This T cell receptor (beta chain) was sequenced in a study of blood T cell repertoires in COVID-19. Study context: The United States, Italy and Spain supplied acute and convalescent COVID-19 samples.

Patients of the Seattle cohort, enrolled during active infection, were followed longitudinally. Profiled with immunoSEQ multiplex PCR; TCRdb holds only in-frame clones, not every one. The sample carries more than 150,000 clones, about four fifths recorded once. V was cut by 6 bases and J by 1 base, with 12 bases left in between. Germline V lookup: CDR1 MDHEN, CDR2 SYDVKM. This CDR3 spans 14 amino acids. Sequenced sample: peripheral blood. The chain uses TRBV28 and TRBJ2-5; TRBD1 is a possible D gene (6 bases). This sequence was found in a woman of 80 years or more with COVID-19, enrolled during active disease. CDR3 residues: CASRPLGAQETQYF. As DNA, the CDR3 is TGTGCCAGCAGGCCCTTGGGGGCCCAAGAGACCCAGTACTTC. The complete variable domain, with remaining parts taken from reference TRBV28 and TRBJ2-5, reads DVKVTQSSRYLVKRTGEKVFLECVQDMDHENMFWYRQDPGLGLRLIYFSYDVKMKEKGDIPEGYSVSREKKERFSLILESASTNQTSMYLCASRPLGAQETQYFGPGTRLLVL.